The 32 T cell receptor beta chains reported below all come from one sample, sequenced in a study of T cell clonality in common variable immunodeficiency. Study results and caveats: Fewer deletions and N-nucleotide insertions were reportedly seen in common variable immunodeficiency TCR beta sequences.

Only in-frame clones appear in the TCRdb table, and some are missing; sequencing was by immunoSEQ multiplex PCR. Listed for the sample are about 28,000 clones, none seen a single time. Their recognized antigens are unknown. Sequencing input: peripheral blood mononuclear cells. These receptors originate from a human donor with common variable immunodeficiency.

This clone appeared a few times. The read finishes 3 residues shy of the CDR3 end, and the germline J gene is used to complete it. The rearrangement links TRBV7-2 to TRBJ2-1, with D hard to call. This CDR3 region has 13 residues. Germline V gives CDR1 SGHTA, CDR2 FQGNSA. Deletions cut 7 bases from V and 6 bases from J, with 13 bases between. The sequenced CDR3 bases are TGTGCCAGCAATCCACACCCTCCCAATGAG. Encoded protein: CASNPHPPNE. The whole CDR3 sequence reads CASNPHPPNEQFF.

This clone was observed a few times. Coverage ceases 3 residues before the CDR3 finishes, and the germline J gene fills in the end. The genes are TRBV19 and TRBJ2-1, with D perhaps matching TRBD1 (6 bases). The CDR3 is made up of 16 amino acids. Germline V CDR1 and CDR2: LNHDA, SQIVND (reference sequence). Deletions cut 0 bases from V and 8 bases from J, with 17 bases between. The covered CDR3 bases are TGTGCCAGTAGTATAGATGCGGTGGGGGCCGGGGATGAG. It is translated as CASSIDAVGAGDE. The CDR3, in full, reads CASSIDAVGAGDEQFF.

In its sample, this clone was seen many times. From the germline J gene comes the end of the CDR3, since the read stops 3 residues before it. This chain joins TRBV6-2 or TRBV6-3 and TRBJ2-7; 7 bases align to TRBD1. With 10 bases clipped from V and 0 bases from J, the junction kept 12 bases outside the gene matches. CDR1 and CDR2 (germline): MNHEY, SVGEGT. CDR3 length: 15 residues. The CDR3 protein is CATTPRQGSSYEQYF. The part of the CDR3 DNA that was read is TGTGCCACCACCCCAAGACAGGGCTCCTCCTACGAG.

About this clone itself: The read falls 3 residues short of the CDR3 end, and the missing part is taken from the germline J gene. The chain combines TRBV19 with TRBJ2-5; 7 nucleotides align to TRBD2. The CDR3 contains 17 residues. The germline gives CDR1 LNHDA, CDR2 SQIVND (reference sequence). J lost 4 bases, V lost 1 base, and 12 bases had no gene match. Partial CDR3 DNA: TGTGCCAGTAGTATAGTTGGGCTAGCTTCGGGAGGAGAGACC. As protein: CASSIVGLASGGET. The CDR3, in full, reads CASSIVGLASGGETQYF.

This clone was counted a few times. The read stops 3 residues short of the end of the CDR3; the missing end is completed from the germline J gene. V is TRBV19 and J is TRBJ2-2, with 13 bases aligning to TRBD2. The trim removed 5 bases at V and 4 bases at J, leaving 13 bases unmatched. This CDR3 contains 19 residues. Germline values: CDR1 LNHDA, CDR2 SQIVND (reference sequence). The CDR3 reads CASSSADRGLAGSTGELFF. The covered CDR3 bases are TGTGCCAGTAGTTCTGCGGACAGGGGACTAGCGGGGAGCACCGGGGAG.

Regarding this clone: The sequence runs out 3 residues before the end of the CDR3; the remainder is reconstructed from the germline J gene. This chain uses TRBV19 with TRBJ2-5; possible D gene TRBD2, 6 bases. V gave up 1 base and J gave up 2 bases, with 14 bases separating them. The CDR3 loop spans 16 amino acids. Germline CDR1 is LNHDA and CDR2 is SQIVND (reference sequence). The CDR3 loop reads CASSIAPRTIQETQYF. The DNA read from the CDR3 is TGTGCCAGTAGTATAGCCCCACGGACTATACAAGAGACC.

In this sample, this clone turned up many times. The covered CDR3 bases are TGTGCCAGCAGTGACCCCTCTGGCAGGTGGTCCTACGAG. It yields the protein CASSDPSGRWSYE. The full-length CDR3 reads as CASSDPSGRWSYEQYF. The chain links TRBV2 to TRBJ2-7; D not certain. The observed sequence ends 3 residues before the CDR3 terminus, with the missing tail filled in from the germline J gene. Trimming removed 3 bases from V and 1 base from J, with 16 bases in between. This CDR3 has 16 residues. The germline gives CDR1 SNHLY, CDR2 FYNNEI.

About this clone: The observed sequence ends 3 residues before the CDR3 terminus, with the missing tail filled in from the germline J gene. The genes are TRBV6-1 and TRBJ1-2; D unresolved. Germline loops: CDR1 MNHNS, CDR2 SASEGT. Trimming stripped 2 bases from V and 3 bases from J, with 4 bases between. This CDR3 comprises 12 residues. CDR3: CASSERDYGYTF. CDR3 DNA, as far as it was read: TGTGCCAGCAGTGAAAGGGACTATGGC.

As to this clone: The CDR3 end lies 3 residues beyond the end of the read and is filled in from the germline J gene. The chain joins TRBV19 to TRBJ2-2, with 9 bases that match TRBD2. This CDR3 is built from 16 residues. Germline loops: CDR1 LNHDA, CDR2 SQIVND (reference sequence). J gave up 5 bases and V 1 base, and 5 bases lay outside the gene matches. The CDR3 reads CASSIVAGGPTGELFF. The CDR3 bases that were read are TGTGCCAGTAGTATAGTGGCGGGGGGGCCTACCGGGGAG. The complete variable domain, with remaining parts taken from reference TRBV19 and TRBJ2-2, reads DGGITQSPKYLFRKEGQNVTLSCEQNLNHDAMYWYRQDPGQGLRLIYYSQIVNDFQKGDIAEGYSVSREKKESFPLTVTSAQKNPTAFYLCASSIVAGGPTGELFFGEGSRLTVL.

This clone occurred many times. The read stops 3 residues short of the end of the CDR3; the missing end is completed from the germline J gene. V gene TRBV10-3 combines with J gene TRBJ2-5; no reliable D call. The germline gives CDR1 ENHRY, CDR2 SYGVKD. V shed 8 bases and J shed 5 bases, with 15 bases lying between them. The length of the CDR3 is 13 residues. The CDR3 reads CAIWSEGKETQYF. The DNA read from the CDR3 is TGTGCCATCTGGAGCGAAGGAAAGGAGACC.

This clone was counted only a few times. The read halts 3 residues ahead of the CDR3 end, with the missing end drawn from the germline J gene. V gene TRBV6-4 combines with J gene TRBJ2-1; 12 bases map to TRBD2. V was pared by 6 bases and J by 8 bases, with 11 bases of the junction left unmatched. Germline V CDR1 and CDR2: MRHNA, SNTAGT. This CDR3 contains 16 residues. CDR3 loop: CASSSHPASGGDEQFF. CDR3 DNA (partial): TGTGCCAGCAGCTCCCACCCGGCTAGCGGGGGGGATGAG.

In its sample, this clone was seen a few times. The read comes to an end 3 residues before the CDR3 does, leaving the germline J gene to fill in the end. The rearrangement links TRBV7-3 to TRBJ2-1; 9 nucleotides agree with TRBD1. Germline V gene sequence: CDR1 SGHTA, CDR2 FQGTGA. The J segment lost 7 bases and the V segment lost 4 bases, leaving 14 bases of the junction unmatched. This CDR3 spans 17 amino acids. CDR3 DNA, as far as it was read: TGTGCCAGCAGCTCGACGGGGTGGGACAGGGAGAAGAATGAG. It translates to CASSSTGWDREKNE. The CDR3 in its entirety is CASSSTGWDREKNEQFF.

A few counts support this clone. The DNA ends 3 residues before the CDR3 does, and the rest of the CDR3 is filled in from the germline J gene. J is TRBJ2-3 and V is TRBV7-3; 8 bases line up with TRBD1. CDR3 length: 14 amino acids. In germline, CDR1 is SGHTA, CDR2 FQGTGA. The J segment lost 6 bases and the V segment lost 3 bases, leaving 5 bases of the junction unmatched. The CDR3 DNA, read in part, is TGTGCCAGCAGCTTCGGACAGGGACGGGATACG. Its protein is CASSFGQGRDT. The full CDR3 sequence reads CASSFGQGRDTQYF.

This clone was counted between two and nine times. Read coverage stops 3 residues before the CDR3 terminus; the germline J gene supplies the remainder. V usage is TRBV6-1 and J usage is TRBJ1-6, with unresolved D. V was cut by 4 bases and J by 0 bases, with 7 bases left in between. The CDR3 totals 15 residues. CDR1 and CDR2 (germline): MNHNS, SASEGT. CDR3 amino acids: CASSGAGSYNSPLHF. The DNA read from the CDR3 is TGTGCCAGCAGTGGGGCAGGCTCCTATAATTCACCC.

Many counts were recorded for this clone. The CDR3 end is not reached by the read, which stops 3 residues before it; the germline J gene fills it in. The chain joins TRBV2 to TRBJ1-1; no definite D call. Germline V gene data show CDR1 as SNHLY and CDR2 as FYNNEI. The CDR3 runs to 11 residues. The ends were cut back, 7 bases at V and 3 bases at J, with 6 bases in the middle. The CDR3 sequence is CASKRDTEAFF. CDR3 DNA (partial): TGTGCCAGCAAAAGGGACACTGAA.

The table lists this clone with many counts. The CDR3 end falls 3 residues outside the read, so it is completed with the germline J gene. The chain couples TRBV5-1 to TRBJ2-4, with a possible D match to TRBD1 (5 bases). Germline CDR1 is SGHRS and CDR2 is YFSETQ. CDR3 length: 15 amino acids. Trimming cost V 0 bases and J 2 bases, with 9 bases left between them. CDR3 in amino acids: CASSLEGDTKNIQYF. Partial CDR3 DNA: TGCGCCAGCAGCTTGGAAGGGGATACCAAAAACATT.

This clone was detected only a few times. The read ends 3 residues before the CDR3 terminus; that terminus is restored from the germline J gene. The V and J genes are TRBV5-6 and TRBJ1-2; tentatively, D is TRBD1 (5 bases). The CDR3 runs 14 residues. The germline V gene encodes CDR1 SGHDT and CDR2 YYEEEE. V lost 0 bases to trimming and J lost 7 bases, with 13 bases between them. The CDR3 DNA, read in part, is TGTGCCAGCAGCTTGGCCGGGGGGAGTTCTGGC. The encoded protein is CASSLAGGSSG. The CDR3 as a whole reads CASSLAGGSSGYTF.

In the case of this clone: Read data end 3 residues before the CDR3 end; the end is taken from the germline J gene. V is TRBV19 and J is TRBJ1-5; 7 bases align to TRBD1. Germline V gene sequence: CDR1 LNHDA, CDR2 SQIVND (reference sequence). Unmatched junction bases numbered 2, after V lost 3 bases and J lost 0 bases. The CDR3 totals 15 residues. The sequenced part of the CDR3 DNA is TGTGCCAGTAGTATGGGACAGCTTAGCAATCAGCCC. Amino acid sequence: CASSMGQLSNQP. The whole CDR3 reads CASSMGQLSNQPQHF.

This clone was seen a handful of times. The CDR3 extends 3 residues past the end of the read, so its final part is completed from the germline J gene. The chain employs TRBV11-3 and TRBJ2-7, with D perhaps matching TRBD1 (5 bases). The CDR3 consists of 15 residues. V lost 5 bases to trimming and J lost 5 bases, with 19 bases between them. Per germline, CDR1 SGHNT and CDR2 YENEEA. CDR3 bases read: TGTGCCAGCAGCACCCGAGAGCAGGGCCAAAACGAG. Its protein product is CASSTREQGQNE. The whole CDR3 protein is CASSTREQGQNEQYF.

CDR3 bases read: TGTGCCAGCAGCTTTCTTGGGGGGGACTCCTACAATGAG. Residues: CASSFLGGDSYNE. The whole CDR3 protein is CASSFLGGDSYNEQFF. The gene calls are TRBV7-3 and TRBJ2-1; TRBD2 matches at 7 bases. Coverage ceases 3 residues before the CDR3 finishes, and the germline J gene fills in the end. This CDR3 has 16 amino acids. V lost 3 bases and J lost 0; bases outside the gene matches: 5. CDR1 is SGHTA and CDR2 is FQGTGA in the germline V gene.

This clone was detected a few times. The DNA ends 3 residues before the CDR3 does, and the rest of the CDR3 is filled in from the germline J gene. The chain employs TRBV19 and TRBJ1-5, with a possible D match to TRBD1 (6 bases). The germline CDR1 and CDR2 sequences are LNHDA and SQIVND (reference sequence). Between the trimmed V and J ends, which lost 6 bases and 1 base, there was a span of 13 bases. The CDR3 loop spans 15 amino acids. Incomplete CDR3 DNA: TGTGCCAGTAGCCCACAGGGAGGAAGCAATCAGCCC. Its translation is CASSPQGGSNQP. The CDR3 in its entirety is CASSPQGGSNQPQHF.

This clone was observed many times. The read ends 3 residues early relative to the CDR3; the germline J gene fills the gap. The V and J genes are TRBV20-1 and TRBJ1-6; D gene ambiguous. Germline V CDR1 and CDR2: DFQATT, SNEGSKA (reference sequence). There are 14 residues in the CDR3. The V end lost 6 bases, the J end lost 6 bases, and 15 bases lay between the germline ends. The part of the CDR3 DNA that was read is TGCAGTGCCCTCGGAGCAGGTTTTAATTCACCC. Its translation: CSALGAGFNSP. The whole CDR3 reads CSALGAGFNSPLHF.

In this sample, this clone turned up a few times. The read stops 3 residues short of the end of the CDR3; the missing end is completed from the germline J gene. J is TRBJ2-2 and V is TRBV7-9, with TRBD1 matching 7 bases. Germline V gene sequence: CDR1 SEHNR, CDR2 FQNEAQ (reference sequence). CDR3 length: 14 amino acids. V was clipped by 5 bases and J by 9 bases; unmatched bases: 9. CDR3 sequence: CASSRQGLRRELFF. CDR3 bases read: TGTGCCAGCAGCCGACAGGGCCTTCGTAGGGAG.

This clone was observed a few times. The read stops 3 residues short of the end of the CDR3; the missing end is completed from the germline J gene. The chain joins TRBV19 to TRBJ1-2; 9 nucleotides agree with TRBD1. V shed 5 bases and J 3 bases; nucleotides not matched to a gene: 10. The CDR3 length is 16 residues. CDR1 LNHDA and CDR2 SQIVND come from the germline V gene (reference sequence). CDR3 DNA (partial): TGTGCCAGTAGTTCACCCGGGACAGGGTCCTACTATGGC. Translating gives CASSSPGTGSYYG. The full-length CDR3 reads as CASSSPGTGSYYGYTF.

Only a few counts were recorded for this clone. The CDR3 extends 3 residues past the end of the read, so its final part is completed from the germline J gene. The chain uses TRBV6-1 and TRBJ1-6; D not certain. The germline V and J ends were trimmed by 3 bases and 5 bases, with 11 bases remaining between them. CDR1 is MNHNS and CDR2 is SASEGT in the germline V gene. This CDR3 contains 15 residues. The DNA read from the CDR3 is TGTGCCAGCAGTGAGCTGGGCGGGAATAATTCACCC. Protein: CASSELGGNNSP. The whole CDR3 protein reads CASSELGGNNSPLHF.

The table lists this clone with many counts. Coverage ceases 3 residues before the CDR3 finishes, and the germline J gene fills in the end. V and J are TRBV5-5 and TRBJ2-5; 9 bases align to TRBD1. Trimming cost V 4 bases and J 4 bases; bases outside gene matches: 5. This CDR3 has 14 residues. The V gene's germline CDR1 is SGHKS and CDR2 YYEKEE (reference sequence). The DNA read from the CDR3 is TGTGCCAGCAGCAATCGGACAGGGGCAGAGACC. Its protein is CASSNRTGAET. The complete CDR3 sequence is CASSNRTGAETQYF. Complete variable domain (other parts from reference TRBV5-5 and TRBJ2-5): DAGVTQSPTHLIKTRGQQVTLRCSPISGHKSVSWYQQVLGQGPQFIFQYYEKEERGRGNFPDRFSARQFPNYSSELNVNALLLGDSALYLCASSNRTGAETQYFGPGTRLLVL.

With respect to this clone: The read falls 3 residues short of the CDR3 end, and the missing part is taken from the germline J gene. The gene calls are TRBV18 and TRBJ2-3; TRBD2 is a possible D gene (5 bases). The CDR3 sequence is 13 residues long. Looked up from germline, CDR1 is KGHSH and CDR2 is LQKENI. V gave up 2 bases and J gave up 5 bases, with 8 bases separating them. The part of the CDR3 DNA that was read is TGTGCCAGCTCACCAGGACTCTTAGATACG. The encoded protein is CASSPGLLDT. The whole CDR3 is CASSPGLLDTQYF.

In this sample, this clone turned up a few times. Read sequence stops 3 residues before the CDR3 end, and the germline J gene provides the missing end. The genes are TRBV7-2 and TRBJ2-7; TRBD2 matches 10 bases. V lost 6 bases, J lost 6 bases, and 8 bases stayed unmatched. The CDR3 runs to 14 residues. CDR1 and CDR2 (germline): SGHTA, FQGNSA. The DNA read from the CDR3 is TGTGCCAGCAGGCCAGGCGGGACTAGCGCCGAG. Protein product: CASRPGGTSAE. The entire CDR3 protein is CASRPGGTSAEQYF. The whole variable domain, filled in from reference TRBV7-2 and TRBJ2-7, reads GAGVSQSPSNKVTEKGKDVELRCDPISGHTALYWYRQSLGQGLEFLIYFQGNSAPDKSGLPSDRFSAERTGGSVSTLTIQRTQQEDSAVYLCASRPGGTSAEQYFGPGTRLTVT.

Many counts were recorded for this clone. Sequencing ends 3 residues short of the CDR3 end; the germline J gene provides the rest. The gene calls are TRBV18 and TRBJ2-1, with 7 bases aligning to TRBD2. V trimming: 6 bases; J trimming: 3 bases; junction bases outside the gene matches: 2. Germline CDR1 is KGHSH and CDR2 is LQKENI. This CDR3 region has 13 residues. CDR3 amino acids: CASSSSGYNEQFF. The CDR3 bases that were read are TGTGCCAGCTCCTCTAGCGGCTACAATGAG.

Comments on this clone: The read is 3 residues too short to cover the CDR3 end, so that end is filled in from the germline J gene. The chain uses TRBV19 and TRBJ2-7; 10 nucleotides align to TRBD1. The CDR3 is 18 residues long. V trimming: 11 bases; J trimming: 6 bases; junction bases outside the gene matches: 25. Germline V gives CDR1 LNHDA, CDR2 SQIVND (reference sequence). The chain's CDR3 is CAFPRDRGILYRSGEQYF. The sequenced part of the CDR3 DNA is TGTGCCTTCCCCCGGGACAGGGGCATCTTGTATAGGTCGGGCGAG.

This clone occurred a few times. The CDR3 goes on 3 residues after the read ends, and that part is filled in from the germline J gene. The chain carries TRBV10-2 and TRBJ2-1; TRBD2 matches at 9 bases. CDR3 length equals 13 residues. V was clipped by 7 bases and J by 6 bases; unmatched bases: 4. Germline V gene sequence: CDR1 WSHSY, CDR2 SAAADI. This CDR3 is CASKSGGINEQFF. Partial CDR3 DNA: TGCGCCAGCAAAAGCGGGGGGATCAATGAG.

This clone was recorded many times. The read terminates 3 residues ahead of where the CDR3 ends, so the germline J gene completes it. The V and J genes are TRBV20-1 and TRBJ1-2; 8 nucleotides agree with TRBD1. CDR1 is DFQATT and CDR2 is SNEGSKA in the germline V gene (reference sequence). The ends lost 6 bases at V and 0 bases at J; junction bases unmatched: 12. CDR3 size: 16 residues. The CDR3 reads CSAKGTGADPNYGYTF. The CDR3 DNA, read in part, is TGCAGTGCGAAAGGGACAGGAGCTGATCCTAACTATGGC.